Presented here are 27 T cell receptor beta chains from one specimen sequenced in a study of blood T cell repertoires in COVID-19. Sequencing was performed with immunoSEQ multiplex PCR; in TCRdb, only in-frame clones are kept and a portion is missing. Counted here are roughly 75,000 clones, roughly 89% occurring once; the ten biggest clones make up around 0.6%. The sequenced material came from peripheral blood. The receptor source for this set is a man aged 55 to 69 with acute or convalescent COVID-19.

The J gene is TRBJ2-7, the V gene TRBV10-3; D not certain. This CDR3 contains 13 residues. The V gene lost 3 bases and the J gene lost 4 bases, with 10 bases spanning the gap. The germline CDR1 and CDR2 sequences are ENHRY and SYGVKD. The chain's CDR3 is CAISDPKFYEQYF. As DNA, the CDR3 is TGTGCCATCAGTGACCCCAAATTTTACGAGCAGTACTTC.

In DNA, the CDR3 is TGTGCCAGCACCCCCGGGAGGGCAGCGGGGCAGTTCTTC. Its protein product is CASTPGRAAGQFF. The chain uses TRBV12-3 or TRBV12-4 and TRBJ2-1, with 8 bases matching TRBD2. Trimming cost V 7 bases and J 12 bases; bases outside gene matches: 11. The CDR3 spans 13 residues.

This clone was seen a single time. V is TRBV20-1 and J is TRBJ1-2; D gene unclear. The ends were cut back, 3 bases at V and 3 bases at J, with 11 bases in the middle. The germline gives CDR1 DFQATT, CDR2 SNEGSKA (reference sequence). The CDR3 runs 13 residues. This chain's CDR3 is CSASVQADYGYTF. CDR3 coding DNA: TGCAGTGCTAGTGTCCAGGCTGACTATGGCTACACCTTC.

The chain joins TRBV19 to TRBJ2-5; the match to TRBD1 covers 8 bases. Germline V lookup: CDR1 LNHDA, CDR2 SQIVND (reference sequence). V gave up 8 bases and J gave up 1 base; unmatched junction bases: 6. The length of the CDR3 is 14 residues. CDR3 amino acids: CASAGQVTQETQYF. The CDR3 nucleotides are TGTGCCAGTGCGGGACAGGTGACCCAAGAGACCCAGTACTTC.

This clone was counted between two and nine times. The chain uses TRBV12-3 or TRBV12-4 and TRBJ2-3; TRBD2 agrees at 7 bases. The CDR3 has 13 residues. V was clipped by 5 bases and J by 4 bases; unmatched bases: 3. CDR3 sequence reads: CASSAGGADTQYF. In DNA form, the CDR3 reads TGTGCCAGCAGTGCTGGGGGGGCAGATACGCAGTATTTT.

This chain uses TRBV6-5 with TRBJ2-5; 9 nucleotides line up with TRBD2. V lost 6 bases, J lost 2 bases, and 7 bases stayed unmatched. Germline V CDR1 and CDR2: MNHEY, SVGAGI. The CDR3 covers 15 residues. DNA for the CDR3: TGTGCCAGCAGATTCGCGGGAGGGCCACAAGAGACCCAGTACTTC. Translating gives CASRFAGGPQETQYF.

This sequence joins TRBV7-3 and TRBJ2-1; D may be TRBD2 (6 bases). CDR1 SGHTA and CDR2 FQGTGA come from the germline V gene. The CDR3 contains 15 residues. The ends were cut back, 0 bases at V and 0 bases at J, with 6 bases in the middle. The CDR3 nucleotides are TGTGCCAGCAGCTTAACCGGGAGCTCCTACAATGAGCAGTTCTTC. This translates into CASSLTGSSYNEQFF.

This chain connects TRBV24-1 to TRBJ1-1; D might be TRBD1 (5 bases). Germline V lookup: CDR1 KGHDR, CDR2 SFDVKD. The CDR3 contains 13 residues. With 6 bases removed from V and 5 bases from J, the gap between germline ends came to 12 bases. CDR3 bases: TGTGCCACCAGTCAGGGCCGTCGGACTGAAGCTTTCTTT. This codes for CATSQGRRTEAFF.

The chain links TRBV7-9 to TRBJ2-1, with TRBD1 matching 12 bases. Looked up from germline, CDR1 is SEHNR and CDR2 is FQNEAQ (reference sequence). The ends lost 5 bases at V and 10 bases at J; junction bases unmatched: 15. CDR3 length equals 17 residues. Here the CDR3 reads CASSHPPGTGGSGEQFF. The CDR3, as DNA: TGTGCCAGCAGCCATCCCCCCGGGACAGGGGGCTCCGGGGAGCAGTTCTTC.

The chain joins TRBV9 to TRBJ2-2, with 8 positions matching TRBD2. The CDR3 extends over 16 amino acids. V lost 0 bases and J lost 5; bases outside the gene matches: 6. The germline CDR1 and CDR2 sequences are SGDLS and YYNGEE. The CDR3 region has the DNA TGTGCCAGCAGCGTAGGGGGAAGCGGGGGAACCGGGGAGCTGTTTTTT. As protein: CASSVGGSGGTGELFF.

The gene calls are TRBV11-2 and TRBJ1-2; 8 bases fit TRBD1. The CDR3 is 15 residues long. Germline V lookup: CDR1 SGHAT, CDR2 FQNNGV. V dropped 5 bases and J dropped 4; count of bases not matched to a gene: 9. CDR3 sequence: CASSVRTGNFYGYTF. The CDR3 coding sequence is TGTGCCAGCAGCGTAAGGACAGGGAATTTCTATGGCTACACCTTC.

This chain connects TRBV6-1 to TRBJ2-7, with 11 bases fitting TRBD2. Unmatched junction bases numbered 2, after V lost 1 base and J lost 3 bases. This CDR3 is 15 amino acids long. Germline lookup yields CDR1 MNHNS and CDR2 SASEGT. The CDR3 sequence is CASSEGTSGLYEQYF. The CDR3 DNA sequence: TGTGCCAGCAGTGAAGGGACTAGCGGGCTCTACGAGCAGTACTTC.

The DNA for the CDR3 is TGTGCCAGCAACCCACAGGGACTAGGGACCGGGGAGCTGTTTTTT. Its translation: CASNPQGLGTGELFF. The chain carries TRBV6-5 and TRBJ2-2, with 8 bases fitting TRBD2. From germline, CDR1 is MNHEY and CDR2 SVGAGI. Losses at the gene ends were 7 bases for V and 5 bases for J; bases not matched to a gene: 9. This CDR3 spans 15 amino acids.

The chain uses TRBV5-8 and TRBJ2-2; 7 bases match TRBD1. There are 14 residues in the CDR3. V lost 3 bases and J lost 5; bases outside the gene matches: 4. Germline V lookup: CDR1 SGHTS, CDR2 YDEGEE. DNA of the CDR3: TGTGCCAGCAGCTCTTACAGGGGAACCGGGGAGCTGTTTTTT. Translating gives CASSSYRGTGELFF.

This clone has only one observation. This chain connects TRBV6-1 to TRBJ2-3, with 8 bases aligning to TRBD2. J lost 2 bases, V lost 4 bases, and 8 bases had no gene match. The V gene's germline CDR1 is MNHNS and CDR2 SASEGT. This CDR3 has 16 residues. CDR3 loop: CASSGVSGRNTDTQYF. CDR3 nucleotides: TGTGCCAGCAGTGGAGTCAGCGGGAGAAACACAGATACGCAGTATTTT.

The CDR3 region has the DNA TGTGCCAGCAAACAGACAGGTACTAACTATGGCTACACCTTC. Residues: CASKQTGTNYGYTF. This chain uses TRBV3-1 (or the pseudogene TRBV3-2) with TRBJ1-2; TRBD1 might be the D (6 bases). Germline V gene lookup returns CDR1 LGHDT and CDR2 YNNKEL (reference sequence). This CDR3 spans 14 amino acids. The ends were cut back, 7 bases at V and 0 bases at J, with 12 bases in the middle.

This sequence joins TRBV4-1 and TRBJ1-2; a weak D match, TRBD1 (6 bases). The V end was cut by 0 bases, the J end by 4 bases, with 12 bases between. There are 15 residues in the CDR3. Looked up from germline, CDR1 is MGHRA and CDR2 is YSYEKL. CDR3 nucleotides: TGCGCCAGCAGCCAAGAACCAGACAGGCGCTATGGCTACACCTTC. Its protein product is CASSQEPDRRYGYTF.

As for this clone: This CDR3 is also generated by other DNA sequences in the sample. This chain joins TRBV30 and TRBJ1-3, with D unclear. The length of the CDR3 is 13 residues. V was shortened by 0 bases and J by 3 bases, with 6 bases between the two germline ends. Looked up from germline, CDR1 is GTSNPN and CDR2 is SVGIG (reference sequence). The CDR3 nucleotides are TGTGCCTGGAGTGTACTTAATGGAAACACCATATATTTT. This gives the protein CAWSVLNGNTIYF.

The V and J genes are TRBV14 and TRBJ2-3; D might be TRBD2 (7 bases). The V and J ends lost 1 base and 2 bases respectively, with 19 bases between them. Germline V lookup: CDR1 SGHDN, CDR2 FVKESK. The CDR3 has 18 residues. For the CDR3, the DNA is TGTGCCAGCAGCCAAGGAGATTGGGGGGGGCTTGCCACAGATACGCAGTATTTT. Translating gives CASSQGDWGGLATDTQYF. Full variable domain (outside the CDR3, taken from reference TRBV14 and TRBJ2-3): EAGVTQFPSHSVIEKGQTVTLRCDPISGHDNLYWYRRVMGKEIKFLLHFVKESKQDESGMPNNRFLAERTGGTYSTLKVQPAELEDSGVYFCASSQGDWGGLATDTQYFGPGTRLTVL.

The CDR3 here is CASSPGLAVAYEQYF. DNA for the CDR3: TGTGCCAGCAGCCCCGGACTAGCGGTCGCCTACGAGCAGTACTTC. The chain couples TRBV5-5 to TRBJ2-7, with TRBD2 matching over 10 bases. The CDR3 loop spans 15 amino acids. CDR1 and CDR2 from the germline V gene are SGHKS and YYEKEE (reference sequence). V was pared by 4 bases and J by 2 bases, with 6 bases of the junction left unmatched.

This chain connects TRBV18 to TRBJ2-2, with 7 bases identical to TRBD1. CDR1 and CDR2 (germline): KGHSH, LQKENI. The trim removed 5 bases at V and 0 bases at J, leaving 3 bases unmatched. CDR3 size: 15 residues. CDR3 nucleotides: TGTGCCAGCTCATCACAGGGGCCGAACACCGGGGAGCTGTTTTTT. Protein: CASSSQGPNTGELFF.

This chain uses TRBV6-5 with TRBJ2-5; D call uncertain. Germline V gene lookup returns CDR1 MNHEY and CDR2 SVGAGI. The CDR3 is 12 residues long. CDR3: CSLGPRKETQYF. The CDR3 DNA sequence: TGTAGCTTGGGCCCAAGAAAGGAGACCCAGTACTTC.

The V gene is TRBV5-5, the J gene TRBJ1-3; the match to TRBD1 covers 7 bases. This CDR3 is built from 15 residues. Germline V gene data show CDR1 as SGHKS and CDR2 as YYEKEE (reference sequence). V lost 3 bases and J lost 1; bases outside the gene matches: 4. The CDR3: CASSSDRESGNTIYF. The CDR3 DNA is TGTGCCAGCAGCTCCGACAGGGAATCTGGAAACACCATATATTTT.

This clone was seen a single time. The rearrangement uses TRBV5-1 and TRBJ1-1; D gene unclear. Trimming stripped 6 bases from V and 3 bases from J, with 15 bases between. The CDR3 loop spans 14 amino acids. The germline CDR1 and CDR2 sequences are SGHRS and YFSETQ. CDR3 protein: CASTPGGWDTEAFF. CDR3 DNA: TGCGCCAGCACCCCTGGAGGGTGGGACACTGAAGCTTTCTTT.

V and J are TRBV11-2 and TRBJ1-6; possibly TRBD1 for D (6 bases). Trimming shortened V by 4 bases and J by 12 bases, and 16 bases separated the two germline ends. This CDR3 has 14 residues. CDR1 SGHAT and CDR2 FQNNGV come from the germline V gene. The CDR3 loop reads CASSSSIQGQPLHF. The DNA for the CDR3 is TGTGCCAGCAGCTCCTCAATACAGGGTCAACCCCTCCACTTT.

This chain uses TRBV24-1 with TRBJ2-5; D unclear. The germline V and J ends were trimmed by 5 bases and 1 base, with 7 bases remaining between them. Germline V lookup: CDR1 KGHDR, CDR2 SFDVKD. The CDR3 contains 13 residues. CDR3 protein: CATSGPTQETQYF. DNA for the CDR3: TGTGCCACCAGTGGGCCAACCCAAGAGACCCAGTACTTC.

V gene TRBV5-4 combines with J gene TRBJ2-2; TRBD2 matches at 12 bases. Germline trimming cut 3 bases from V and 5 bases from J; bases unmatched to any gene: 5. Germline lookup yields CDR1 SGHNT and CDR2 YYREEE (reference sequence). This CDR3 has 16 residues. CDR3 loop: CASSSSTSGSTGELFF. The CDR3 DNA follows: TGTGCCAGCAGCTCTTCGACTAGCGGGAGTACCGGGGAGCTGTTTTTT. The entire variable domain, with the rest obtained from reference TRBV5-4 and TRBJ2-2, is as follows: ETGVTQSPTHLIKTRGQQVTLRCSSQSGHNTVSWYQQALGQGPQFIFQYYREEENGRGNFPPRFSGLQFPNYSSELNVNALELDDSALYLCASSSSTSGSTGELFFGEGSRLTVL.